Shown below are 22 T cell receptor beta chains from a single sample sequenced in a study of shared clonotypes between healthy human individuals. Using immunoSEQ multiplex PCR, the repertoire was profiled, and TCRdb retains in-frame clones only, with some absent. The top ten hold over 1.5% of the sample, which has about 700,000 clones, 74% seen once. The sequenced sample was memory CD4+ T cells sorted from blood. Stated subset: CD45RA-negative fraction. The receptors were gathered from a woman aged 25-40 years in good health.

The chain has TRBV7-9 and TRBJ2-2; D unresolved. This CDR3 region has 15 residues. V was shortened by 5 bases and J by 4 bases, with 14 bases between the two germline ends. The germline CDR1 and CDR2 sequences are SEHNR and FQNEAQ (reference sequence). The CDR3 nucleotides are TGTGCCAGCAGCATCGGCCTTTGGGTCACCGGGGAGCTGTTTTTT. This gives the protein CASSIGLWVTGELFF.

This clone is a singleton in its sample. The rearrangement joins TRBV19 to TRBJ2-5; a possible D gene is TRBD2 (5 bases). Trimming pared 2 bases from V and 4 bases from J, leaving 14 bases between. This CDR3 contains 15 residues. Germline V gene sequence: CDR1 LNHDA, CDR2 SQIVND (reference sequence). DNA of the CDR3: TGTGCCAGTAGTATATCCAGCGGTATCGCAGAGACCCAGTACTTC. Translation: CASSISSGIAETQYF.

This clone came up once. The CDR3 here is CASSITGLDNQPQHF. The CDR3, as DNA: TGTGCCAGCAGCATTACCGGACTGGACAATCAGCCCCAGCATTTT. This chain uses TRBV5-4 with TRBJ1-5; D uncertain. Deletions cut 4 bases from V and 3 bases from J, with 14 bases between. The CDR3 loop spans 15 amino acids. Per the germline V gene, CDR1 is SGHNT and CDR2 is YYREEE (reference sequence).

This chain connects TRBV2 to TRBJ1-1; D not certain. The CDR3 is made up of 12 amino acids. The germline gives CDR1 SNHLY, CDR2 FYNNEI. Trimming stripped 6 bases from V and 1 base from J, with 6 bases between. DNA of the CDR3: TGTGCCAGCAGGCATAGGAACACTGAAGCTTTCTTT. This encodes CASRHRNTEAFF.

This clone was picked up many times. The V gene is TRBV5-1, the J gene TRBJ1-1; no definite D call. This CDR3 spans 14 amino acids. In germline, CDR1 is SGHRS, CDR2 YFSETQ. Between the trimmed V and J ends, which lost 3 bases and 1 base, there was a span of 10 bases. Written as DNA, the CDR3 is TGCGCCAGCAGCTCGACGGGTCCGAACACTGAAGCTTTCTTT. Protein product: CASSSTGPNTEAFF.

This rearrangement joins TRBV27 to TRBJ2-7; 12 bases map to TRBD2. Germline values: CDR1 MNHEY, CDR2 SMNVEV (reference sequence). The CDR3 is 15 residues long. With V trimmed by 5 bases and J by 4 bases, 6 bases remained unmatched. Here the CDR3 DNA reads TGTGCCAGCAGTCCGACTAGCGGGAGACCGTACGAGCAGTACTTC. This translates into CASSPTSGRPYEQYF.

This clone was recorded once. The chain carries TRBV5-1 and TRBJ2-5; TRBD1 agrees at 7 bases. Per the germline V gene, CDR1 is SGHRS and CDR2 is YFSETQ. CDR3 size: 14 residues. V was pared by 3 bases and J by 2 bases, with 4 bases of the junction left unmatched. This chain's CDR3 is CASSWMGQQETQYF. DNA for the CDR3: TGCGCCAGCAGCTGGATGGGACAGCAAGAGACCCAGTACTTC. The full variable domain, completed using reference TRBV5-1 and TRBJ2-5, is KAGVTQTPRYLIKTRGQQVTLSCSPISGHRSVSWYQQTPGQGLQFLFEYFSETQRNKGNFPGRFSGRQFSNSRSEMNVSTLELGDSALYLCASSWMGQQETQYFGPGTRLLVL.

The chain has TRBV10-1 and TRBJ1-5; the D is unclear. V dropped 4 bases and J dropped 3 bases, with 4 bases sitting between them. The germline V gene has CDR1 WNHNN and CDR2 SYGVQD (reference sequence). CDR3 size: 12 residues. The CDR3 reads CASSVINQPQHF. The CDR3 coding sequence is TGCGCCAGCAGTGTTATCAATCAGCCCCAGCATTTT.

J is TRBJ2-3 and V is TRBV6-1, with 8 positions matching TRBD2. After removal of 3 bases from V and 4 bases from J, the junction contained 6 bases not matched to a gene. The germline gives CDR1 MNHNS, CDR2 SASEGT. The CDR3 runs 15 residues. The CDR3, as DNA: TGTGCCAGCAGTGACACAGCGGGAGAGGCAGATACGCAGTATTTT. This encodes CASSDTAGEADTQYF.

A few counts support this clone. The chain carries TRBV15 and TRBJ2-7, with 8 bases that match TRBD1. J was trimmed by 1 base and V by 3 bases; bases with no gene match: 5. The CDR3 runs 15 residues. CDR1 LNHNV and CDR2 YYDKDF come from the germline V gene (reference sequence). The CDR3 DNA reads as TGTGCCACCAGCAGCGACAGGGGACGGTCCTACGAGCAGTACTTC. It codes for CATSSDRGRSYEQYF.

This clone was seen a few times. The rearrangement links TRBV2 to TRBJ2-5, with TRBD2 identical over 8 bases. The CDR3 consists of 13 residues. The germline gives CDR1 SNHLY, CDR2 FYNNEI. V lost 6 bases to trimming and J lost 5 bases; unmatched junction nucleotides: 5. In DNA, the CDR3 is TGTGCCAGCAGGCGGGGGGCCGGGGAGACCCAGTACTTC. This sequence encodes CASRRGAGETQYF. The complete variable domain, with remaining parts taken from reference TRBV2 and TRBJ2-5, reads EPEVTQTPSHQVTQMGQEVILRCVPISNHLYFYWYRQILGQKVEFLVSFYNNEISEKSEIFDDQFSVERPDGSNFTLKIRSTKLEDSAMYFCASRRGAGETQYFGPGTRLLVL.

In the case of this clone: The sample contains more than one DNA sequence encoding this CDR3. V and J are TRBV5-1 and TRBJ1-4, with TRBD1 identical over 10 bases. After removal of 4 bases from V and 8 bases from J, the junction contained 5 bases not matched to a gene. The CDR3 runs 14 residues. The germline V gene encodes CDR1 SGHRS and CDR2 YFSETQ. As DNA, the CDR3 is TGCGCCAGCAGCCAGGACAGGGGGAAGGAAAAACTGTTTTTT. Translation gives CASSQDRGKEKLFF.

The chain uses TRBV2 and TRBJ2-5, with TRBD1 identical over 8 bases. Germline assignment: CDR1 SNHLY and CDR2 FYNNEI. V was pared by 4 bases and J by 5 bases, with 3 bases of the junction left unmatched. The CDR3 sequence is 13 residues long. CDR3 in amino acids: CASSAGGVETQYF. Written as DNA, the CDR3 is TGTGCCAGCAGTGCAGGGGGCGTGGAGACCCAGTACTTC. Together with reference TRBV2 and TRBJ2-5, the CDR3 gives the full variable domain: EPEVTQTPSHQVTQMGQEVILRCVPISNHLYFYWYRQILGQKVEFLVSFYNNEISEKSEIFDDQFSVERPDGSNFTLKIRSTKLEDSAMYFCASSAGGVETQYFGPGTRLLVL.

The sample holds one count of this clone. The chain couples TRBV28 to TRBJ2-7; D might be TRBD1 (5 bases). CDR3 length equals 14 residues. Germline CDR1 is MDHEN and CDR2 is SYDVKM. The V end lost 7 bases, the J end lost 3 bases, and 16 bases lay between the germline ends. The CDR3 sequence: CASTPRPGYYEQYF. Written as DNA, the CDR3 is TGTGCCAGCACCCCGAGACCAGGGTACTACGAGCAGTACTTC.

This clone has at least ten counts. J is TRBJ2-1 and V is TRBV2; 8 nucleotides align to TRBD1. The CDR3 runs 12 residues. The J segment lost 9 bases and the V segment lost 6 bases, leaving 4 bases of the junction unmatched. Per germline, CDR1 SNHLY and CDR2 FYNNEI. CDR3 DNA: TGTGCCAGCAGCGGACAGGGCACTGAGCAGTTCTTC. Protein: CASSGQGTEQFF.

This clone has more than one count but fewer than ten. Other DNA sequences in this sample translate to the same CDR3. The V call is TRBV7-8, the J call TRBJ1-2, with no clear D. Deletions cut 1 base from V and 2 bases from J, with 5 bases between. The CDR3 totals 13 residues. Germline CDR1 SGHVS, CDR2 FQNEAQ. Here the CDR3 reads CASSLVLNYGYTF. The CDR3 DNA follows: TGTGCCAGCAGCTTAGTTTTAAACTATGGCTACACCTTC.

This chain connects TRBV5-8 to TRBJ1-1; D remains unclear. Trimming removed 3 bases at V and 11 bases at J, with 11 bases between. The CDR3 loop spans 11 amino acids. Germline V gene data show CDR1 as SGHTS and CDR2 as YDEGEE. CDR3 sequence: CASSSSLRAFF. DNA of the CDR3: TGTGCCAGCAGCTCGTCACTTCGGGCTTTCTTT.

This CDR3 reads CASSQGTAGPGQYF. CDR3 in DNA: TGTGCCAGCAGCCAGGGGACTGCGGGGCCGGGGCAGTACTTC. The chain joins TRBV14 to TRBJ2-7, with TRBD2 as a possible D gene (6 bases). Germline CDR1 and CDR2: SGHDN and FVKESK. Trimming left V 3 bases short and J 9 bases short, with 18 bases between. The CDR3 is 14 residues long.

The chain has TRBV27 and TRBJ2-7; 12 bases match TRBD1. This CDR3 contains 16 residues. The trim removed 6 bases at V and 5 bases at J, leaving 11 bases unmatched. Germline CDR1 and CDR2: MNHEY and SMNVEV (reference sequence). CDR3 coding DNA: TGTGCCAGCAGCCTAAATTCCGGGACAGGGGGCCACGAGCAGTACTTC. Translation gives CASSLNSGTGGHEQYF.

The rearrangement joins TRBV28 to TRBJ2-2; perhaps TRBD2 as D (6 bases). The germline V gene has CDR1 MDHEN and CDR2 SYDVKM. The CDR3 is 14 amino acids. Trimming stripped 6 bases from V and 3 bases from J, with 11 bases between. CDR3 loop: CASSGGSYTGELFF. The CDR3 region has the DNA TGTGCCAGCAGCGGAGGGAGCTACACCGGGGAGCTGTTTTTT.

This sequence joins TRBV4-1 and TRBJ2-3, with D possibly being TRBD2 (6 bases). Per the germline V gene, CDR1 is MGHRA and CDR2 is YSYEKL. Trimming pared 6 bases from V and 2 bases from J, leaving 15 bases between. There are 15 residues in the CDR3. CDR3 protein: CASRGRAGNTDTQYF. The DNA of the CDR3 is TGCGCCAGCAGGGGCCGGGCGGGGAACACAGATACGCAGTATTTT.

The chain carries TRBV27 and TRBJ2-1; the D gene is possibly TRBD2 (5 bases). The CDR3 consists of 14 residues. Germline V CDR1 and CDR2: MNHEY, SMNVEV (reference sequence). V was clipped by 6 bases and J by 10 bases, with 19 bases between them. CDR3 sequence reads: CASRGRGLTSEQFF. CDR3 DNA sequence: TGTGCCAGCAGGGGTCGAGGACTGACGTCGGAGCAGTTCTTC.